The 12 T cell receptor beta chains in this list originate from one sample, sequenced in a study of blood T cell repertoires in COVID-19. TCRdb's table, derived via immunoSEQ multiplex PCR, lists solely in-frame clones and lacks some. This sample has approximately 94,000 clones; over 65% occur once, and the top ten carry about 13%. Sequenced material: peripheral blood. Receptor source: a human donor in a cohort sampled during active COVID-19.

This sequence joins TRBV5-1 and TRBJ1-4, with TRBD1 matching over 8 bases. From germline, CDR1 is SGHRS and CDR2 YFSETQ. V shed 5 bases and J 8 bases; nucleotides not matched to a gene: 8. The CDR3 spans 14 residues. CDR3 DNA: TGCGCCAGCAGACCCGGACAGGGATGGGAAAAACTGTTTTTT. Protein: CASRPGQGWEKLFF.

This chain joins TRBV6-1 and TRBJ1-4; tentatively, D is TRBD1 (5 bases). The CDR3 has 16 residues. Germline values: CDR1 MNHNS, CDR2 SASEGT. Deletions cut 4 bases from V and 4 bases from J, with 16 bases between. The DNA of the CDR3 is TGTGCCAGCAGTGCACAGCCAGGGCAGGGTAATGAAAAACTGTTTTTT. Translated: CASSAQPGQGNEKLFF.

This clone has a single count. This chain connects TRBV12-3 or TRBV12-4 to TRBJ1-4, with D hard to call. Trimming left V 4 bases short and J 6 bases short, with 3 bases between. This CDR3 is 11 amino acids long. The chain's CDR3 is CASSSYEKLFF. Here the CDR3 DNA reads TGTGCCAGCAGTTCGTATGAAAAACTGTTTTTT.

This chain uses TRBV11-2 with TRBJ1-3; D not certain. Trimming pared 0 bases from V and 2 bases from J, leaving 5 bases between. CDR1 is SGHAT and CDR2 is FQNNGV in the germline V gene. This CDR3 is built from 14 residues. The CDR3 DNA reads as TGTGCCAGCAGCTTAGACCTAACTGGAAACACCATATATTTT. Protein sequence: CASSLDLTGNTIYF.

The chain combines TRBV20-1 with TRBJ2-7; weak D call: TRBD2 (6 bases). This CDR3 has 14 amino acids. Trimming took 3 bases from V and 2 from J, leaving 14 bases between them. CDR1 and CDR2 (germline): DFQATT, SNEGSKA (reference sequence). Written as DNA, the CDR3 is TGCAGTGCTAGTCCAGCGGGTATTACCTACGAGCAGTACTTC. It is translated as CSASPAGITYEQYF.

The rearrangement links TRBV5-1 to TRBJ2-2; 7 bases are shared with TRBD1. There are 15 residues in the CDR3. Germline V gene data show CDR1 as SGHRS and CDR2 as YFSETQ. Trimming removed 4 bases from V and 2 bases from J; junction bases left unmatched: 5. This chain's CDR3 is CASSLTGTNTGELFF. Written as DNA, the CDR3 is TGCGCCAGCAGCCTGACAGGGACCAACACCGGGGAGCTGTTTTTT.

The J gene is TRBJ2-1, the V gene TRBV6-5, with D unclear. In germline, CDR1 is MNHEY, CDR2 SVGAGI. The CDR3 is made up of 13 amino acids. Trimming removed 10 bases from V and 4 bases from J, with 14 bases in between. DNA for the CDR3: TGTGCCACCTCTAGAGGTTCTTACAATGAGCAGTTCTTC. This translates into CATSRGSYNEQFF.

The chain uses TRBV9 and TRBJ1-1; D not resolved. Trimming shortened V by 3 bases and J by 5 bases, and 14 bases separated the two germline ends. Germline lookup yields CDR1 SGDLS and CDR2 YYNGEE. The CDR3 length is 14 residues. CDR3 bases: TGTGCCAGCAGCGAGGGAGACCTGCGGACTGAAGCTTTCTTT. Residues: CASSEGDLRTEAFF.

This sequence joins TRBV6-1 and TRBJ1-6; D is possibly TRBD1 (6 bases). CDR3 size: 15 residues. Trimming took 2 bases from V and 10 from J, leaving 15 bases between them. In germline, CDR1 is MNHNS, CDR2 SASEGT. CDR3 sequence (DNA): TGTGCCAGCAGTGAACTACAGGGATTCCGCTCACCCCTCCACTTT. Translating it yields CASSELQGFRSPLHF.

The rearrangement links TRBV3-1 (or the pseudogene TRBV3-2) to TRBJ2-7; D is unresolved. CDR1 LGHDT and CDR2 YNNKEL come from the germline V gene (reference sequence). V was clipped by 0 bases and J by 3 bases, with 9 bases between them. This CDR3 spans 14 amino acids. CDR3 nucleotide sequence: TGTGCCAGCAGCCAAGATGGCCCCAGCTACGAGCAGTACTTC. It codes for CASSQDGPSYEQYF.

The chain joins TRBV18 to TRBJ2-1; D remains unclear. Germline CDR1 and CDR2: KGHSH and LQKENI. The V end lost 1 base, the J end lost 10 bases, and 17 bases lay between the germline ends. This CDR3 region has 15 residues. CDR3 bases: TGTGCCAGCTCACCACGGCAGGCGAAAGTTGAAGAGCAGTTCTTC. This gives the protein CASSPRQAKVEEQFF. Together with reference TRBV18 and TRBJ2-1, the CDR3 gives the full variable domain: NAGVMQNPRHLVRRRGQEARLRCSPMKGHSHVYWYRQLPEEGLKFMVYLQKENIIDESGMPKERFSAEFPKEGPSILRIQQVVRGDSAAYFCASSPRQAKVEEQFFGPGTRLTVL.

This chain links TRBV6-5 with TRBJ1-2; no clear D gene. Trimming removed 5 bases from V and 5 bases from J, with 9 bases in between. This CDR3 has 12 residues. The V gene's germline CDR1 is MNHEY and CDR2 SVGAGI. The CDR3 bases are TGTGCCAGCAGTCTAGATGGTTATGGCTACACCTTC. This sequence encodes CASSLDGYGYTF.